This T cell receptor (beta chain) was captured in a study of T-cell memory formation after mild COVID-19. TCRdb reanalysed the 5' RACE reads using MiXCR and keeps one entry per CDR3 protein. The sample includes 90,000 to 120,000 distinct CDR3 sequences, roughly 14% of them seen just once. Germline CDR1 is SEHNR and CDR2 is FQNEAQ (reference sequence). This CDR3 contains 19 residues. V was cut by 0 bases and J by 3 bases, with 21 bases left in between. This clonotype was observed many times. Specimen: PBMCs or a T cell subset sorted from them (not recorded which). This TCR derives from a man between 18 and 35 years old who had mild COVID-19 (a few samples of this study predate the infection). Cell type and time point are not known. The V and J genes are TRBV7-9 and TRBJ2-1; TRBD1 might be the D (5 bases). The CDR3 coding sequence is TGTGCCAGCAGCTTAGCGGGTGGGGCATCAGCTTTCCGCTACAATGAGCAGTTCTTC. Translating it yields CASSLAGGASAFRYNEQFF.